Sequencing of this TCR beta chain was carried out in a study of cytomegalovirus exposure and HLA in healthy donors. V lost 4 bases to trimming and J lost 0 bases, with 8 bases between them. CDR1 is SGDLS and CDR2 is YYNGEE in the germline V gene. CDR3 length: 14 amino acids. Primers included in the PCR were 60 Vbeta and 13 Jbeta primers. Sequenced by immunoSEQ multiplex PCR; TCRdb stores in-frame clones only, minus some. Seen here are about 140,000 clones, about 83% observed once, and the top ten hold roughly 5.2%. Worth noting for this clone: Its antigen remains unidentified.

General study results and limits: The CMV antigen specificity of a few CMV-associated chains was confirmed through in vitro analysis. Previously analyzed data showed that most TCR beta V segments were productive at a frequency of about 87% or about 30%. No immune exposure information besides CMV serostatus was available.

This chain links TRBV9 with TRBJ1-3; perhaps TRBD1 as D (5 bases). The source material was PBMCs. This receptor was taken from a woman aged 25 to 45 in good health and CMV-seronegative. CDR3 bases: TGTGCCAGCAGCCGACAGTACTCTGGAAACACCATATATTTT. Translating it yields CASSRQYSGNTIYF.